The sequence of this T cell receptor beta chain was determined in a study of blood T cells in healthy people across ages. Through a sample-barcoded 5' primer and a J-beta primer mix, a second PCR was run for 7 to 11 cycles. TCRdb re-analysed the 5' RACE reads in MiXCR, keeping a single row per CDR3 protein. The sample shows 710,000 or so distinct CDR3 sequences, approximately 31% of them seen only once. Per the germline V gene, CDR1 is SNHLY and CDR2 is FYNNEI. There are 15 residues in the CDR3. The V and J ends lost 6 bases and 4 bases, in that order; junction bases with no gene match: 5. There are many counts of this clonotype.

The TCR comes from a woman older than 75 in good health. The sequenced sample was blood. The genes are TRBV2 and TRBJ2-3, with 12 positions matching TRBD2. In nucleotides, the CDR3 is TGTGCCAGCAGGGTGACTAGCGGGGGCCCAGATACGCAGTATTTT. This codes for CASRVTSGGPDTQYF.